The source of this T cell receptor (beta chain) is a study of T cell responses to AZD1222 COVID-19 vaccine. Study-wide points: Receipt of two AZD1222 doses was followed by a rise in Spike-specific TCR breadth and depth.

In the case of this clone: Its antigen remains unidentified.

Sequencing was performed with immunoSEQ multiplex PCR; in TCRdb, only in-frame clones are kept and a portion is missing. In the table there are approximately 140,000 clones, approximately 90% of which are singletons. Sequenced here: peripheral blood, sampled on day 0 of AZD1222 vaccination. This receptor was obtained from an adult in good health.

The CDR3 nucleotides are TGTGCCAGCAGTTTATCCCGGTTCGAGAGGGAGGGCTACACCTTC. Its protein product is CASSLSRFEREGYTF. The chain employs TRBV27 and TRBJ1-2; D remains ambiguous. The length of the CDR3 is 15 residues. In germline, CDR1 is MNHEY, CDR2 SMNVEV (reference sequence). V was trimmed by 0 bases and J by 8 bases, leaving 16 bases between them.